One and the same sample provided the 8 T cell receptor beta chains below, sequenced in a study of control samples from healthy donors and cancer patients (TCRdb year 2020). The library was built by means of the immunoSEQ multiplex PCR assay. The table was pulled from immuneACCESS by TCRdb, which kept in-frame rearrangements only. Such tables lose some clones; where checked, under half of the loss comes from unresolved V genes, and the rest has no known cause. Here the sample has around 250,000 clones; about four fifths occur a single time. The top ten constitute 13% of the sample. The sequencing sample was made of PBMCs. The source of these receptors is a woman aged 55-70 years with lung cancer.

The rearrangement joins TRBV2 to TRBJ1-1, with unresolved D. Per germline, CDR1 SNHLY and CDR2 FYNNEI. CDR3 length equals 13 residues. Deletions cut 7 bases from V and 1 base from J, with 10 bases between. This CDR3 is CASNGLENTEAFF. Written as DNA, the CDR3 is TGTGCCAGCAATGGGCTGGAGAACACTGAAGCTTTCTTT.

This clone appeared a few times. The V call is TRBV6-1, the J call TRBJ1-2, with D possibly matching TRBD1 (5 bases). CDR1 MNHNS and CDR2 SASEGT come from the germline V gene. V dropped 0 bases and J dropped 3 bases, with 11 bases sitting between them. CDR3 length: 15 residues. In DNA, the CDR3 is TGTGCCAGCAGTGAAGCGGTAGGCAGGGACTATGGCTACACCTTC. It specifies CASSEAVGRDYGYTF.

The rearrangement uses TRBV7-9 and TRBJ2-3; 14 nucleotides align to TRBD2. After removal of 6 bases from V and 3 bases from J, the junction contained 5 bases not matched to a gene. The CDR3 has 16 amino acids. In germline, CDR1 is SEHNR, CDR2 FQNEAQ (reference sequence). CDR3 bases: TGTGCCAGCAGGAGACTAGCGGGAGGGATGACAGATACGCAGTATTTT. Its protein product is CASRRLAGGMTDTQYF.

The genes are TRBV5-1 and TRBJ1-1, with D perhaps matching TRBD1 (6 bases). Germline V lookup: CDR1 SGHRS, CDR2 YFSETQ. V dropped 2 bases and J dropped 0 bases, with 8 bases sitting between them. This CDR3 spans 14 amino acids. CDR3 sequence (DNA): TGCGCCAGCAGCTTCCCAGGGGTGAACACTGAAGCTTTCTTT. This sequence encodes CASSFPGVNTEAFF.

CDR3 region: CASSPVGGAPYGYTF. In nucleotides, the CDR3 is TGCGCCAGCAGCCCCGTAGGGGGGGCTCCCTATGGCTACACCTTC. The chain uses TRBV4-1 and TRBJ1-2; D may be TRBD1 (6 bases). This CDR3 has 15 residues. V gave up 4 bases and J gave up 4 bases, with 16 bases separating them. Germline V gene lookup returns CDR1 MGHRA and CDR2 YSYEKL.

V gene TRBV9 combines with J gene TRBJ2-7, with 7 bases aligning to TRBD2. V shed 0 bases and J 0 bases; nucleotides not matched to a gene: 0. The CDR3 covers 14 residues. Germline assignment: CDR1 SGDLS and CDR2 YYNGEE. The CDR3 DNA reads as TGTGCCAGCAGCGTAGCTAGCGGCTCCTACGAGCAGTACTTC. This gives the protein CASSVASGSYEQYF.

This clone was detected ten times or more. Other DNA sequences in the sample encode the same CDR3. The CDR3: CAWSVQGNQPQHF. The CDR3 DNA reads TGTGCCTGGAGTGTCCAGGGCAATCAGCCCCAGCATTTT. The V gene is TRBV30, the J gene TRBJ1-5; D unresolved. V lost 0 bases and J lost 2, with 5 bases in between. The V gene's germline CDR1 is GTSNPN and CDR2 SVGIG (reference sequence). The CDR3 contains 13 residues.

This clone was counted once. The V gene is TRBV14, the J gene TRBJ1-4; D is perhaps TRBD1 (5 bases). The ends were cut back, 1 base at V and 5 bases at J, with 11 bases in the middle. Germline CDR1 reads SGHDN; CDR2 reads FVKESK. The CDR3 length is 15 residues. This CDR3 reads CASSQVSGMNEKLFF. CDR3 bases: TGTGCCAGCAGCCAAGTGTCAGGGATGAATGAAAAACTGTTTTTT.